This T cell receptor (beta chain) was sequenced during a study of PD-1 blockade in classical Hodgkin lymphoma. Only in-frame clones appear in the TCRdb table, and some are missing; sequencing was by immunoSEQ multiplex PCR. The sample shows about 21,000 clones, 85% to 90% of them seen only once. The time point denotes: cycle 4 day 1 (C4D1), after less than 7 weeks of nivolumab. Every single patient, without exception, relapsed after autologous stem cell transplantation, and brentuximab vedotin exposure varied. The sample holds a few counts of this clone. Its antigen is undetermined. Per the germline V gene, CDR1 is SGHNT and CDR2 is YYREEE (reference sequence). The CDR3 length is 17 residues. V lost 4 bases to trimming and J lost 3 bases, with 19 bases between them. Study observations and caveats: For complete responders, baseline diversity was comparable to that of newly diagnosed patients.

The TCR was taken from a human donor with classical Hodgkin lymphoma. The rearrangement joins TRBV5-4 to TRBJ1-4; weak D call: TRBD1 (6 bases). The sequencing used peripheral blood mononuclear cells (PBMCs), collected before the fourth cycle of nivolumab. The CDR3 DNA is TGTGCCAGCAGCCCTAATCCAGGGGTCGGGCCTAATGAAAAACTGTTTTTT. Protein product: CASSPNPGVGPNEKLFF.